The TCR beta chain described here comes from a study of T cell repertoires in cytomegalovirus infection. Study-level background: The study used recently identified HLA-C-restricted and well-studied HLA-B-restricted CMV epitopes. CMV infection together with matching HLA type was indicated by public TCR beta signatures.

CDR3 length: 17 amino acids. Unmatched junction bases numbered 13, after V lost 6 bases and J lost 0 bases. In its sample, this clonotype was seen a few times. Antigen: not known. TCRdb re-called the reads with MiXCR, one entry per CDR3 protein. The sample contains some 700,000 distinct CDR3 sequences, roughly 30% of which appear only once. Broader study findings: Ex vivo, HLA-C-restricted CMV-specific TCR beta clonotypes prevailed over the rest of the response. Cumulative public TCR beta family frequency identified carriers of CMV plus the relevant HLA.

The V and J genes are TRBV12-3 or TRBV12-4 and TRBJ1-2; 7 positions match TRBD1. The sequencing used cultured PBMCs, collected from culture after CMV antigen stimulation. The receptor comes from a human donor in good health (CMV status not recorded). Some clones in this sample may be carry-over from other donors' samples. In DNA form, the CDR3 reads TGTGCCAGCAGCACCAATTCAGGGGGACCCGCTAACTATGGCTACACCTTC. Translated, it gives CASSTNSGGPANYGYTF.